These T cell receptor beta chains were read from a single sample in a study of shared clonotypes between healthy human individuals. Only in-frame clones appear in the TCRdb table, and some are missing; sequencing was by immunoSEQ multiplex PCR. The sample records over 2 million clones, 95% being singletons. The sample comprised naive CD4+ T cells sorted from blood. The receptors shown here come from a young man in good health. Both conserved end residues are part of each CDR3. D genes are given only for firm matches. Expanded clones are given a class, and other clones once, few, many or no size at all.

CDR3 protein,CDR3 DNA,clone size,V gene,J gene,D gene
CATSRDRSSGNTIYF,TGTGCCACCAGCAGAGATAGGAGCTCTGGAAACACCATATATTTT,-,TRBV15,TRBJ1-3,-
CASSVASGKGDTQYF,TGTGCCAGCAGCGTAGCTAGCGGGAAGGGAGATACGCAGTATTTT,-,TRBV9,TRBJ2-3,TRBD2
CASRAGTGSSYEQYF,TGTGCCAGCAGGGCAGGGACAGGGTCCTCCTACGAGCAGTACTTC,-,TRBV5-4,TRBJ2-7,TRBD1
CAWSITGTRAEQYF,TGTGCCTGGAGTATCACCGGAACTAGGGCCGAGCAGTACTTC,-,TRBV30,TRBJ2-7,-
CASSQSRGEQFF,TGTGCCAGCTCACAATCCCGAGGTGAGCAGTTCTTC,-,TRBV18,TRBJ2-1,-
CASGIGQTYEQYF,TGCGCCAGCGGAATCGGACAGACCTACGAGCAGTACTTC,-,TRBV5-1,TRBJ2-7,-
CASSVTGTNEKLFF,TGTGCCAGCAGCGTGACAGGGACTAATGAAAAACTGTTTTTT,-,TRBV11-2,TRBJ1-4,TRBD1
CASSAGNSYEQYF,TGTGCCAGCAGTGCAGGGAACTCCTACGAGCAGTACTTC,-,TRBV6-1,TRBJ2-7,-
CAFQGLAYGYTF,TGTGCCTTTCAGGGGTTGGCATACGGCTACACCTTC,-,TRBV30,TRBJ1-2,-
CASSLVGAIQYF,TGTGCCAGCAGCTTAGTAGGGGCCATTCAGTACTTC,-,TRBV5-6,TRBJ2-4,-
CASSVVAGLGNEQFF,TGTGCCAGCAGCGTAGTGGCGGGCCTTGGGAATGAGCAGTTCTTC,-,TRBV7-2,TRBJ2-1,-
CASGAGTAYGYTF,TGTGCCAGCGGGGCCGGGACAGCGTATGGCTACACCTTC,-,TRBV2,TRBJ1-2,TRBD1
CASRSRQGTGELFF,TGTGCCAGCCGATCAAGACAGGGCACCGGGGAGCTGTTTTTT,-,TRBV28,TRBJ2-2,TRBD1
CSVIPRFGSPLHF,TGCAGCGTTATCCCAAGGTTCGGTTCACCCCTCCACTTT,-,TRBV29-1,TRBJ1-6,-
CASCRGLAGPDTQYF,TGTGCCAGCTGCCGGGGACTAGCGGGTCCGGATACGCAGTATTTT,-,TRBV5-8,TRBJ2-3,TRBD2
CATPQETQYF,TGCGCCACGCCTCAAGAGACCCAGTACTTC,-,TRBV10-1,TRBJ2-5,-
CATWGISSHEQYF,TGTGCCACCTGGGGGATCAGCTCCCACGAGCAGTACTTC,once,TRBV6-5,TRBJ2-7,-
CASSIGWQGGSQETQYF,TGTGCCAGTAGTATAGGTTGGCAGGGGGGTTCCCAAGAGACCCAGTACTTC,-,TRBV19,TRBJ2-5,-
CASSATGTHKASYNEQFF,TGTGCCAGCAGTGCCACCGGGACCCATAAGGCCTCCTACAATGAGCAGTTCTTC,few,TRBV2,TRBJ2-1,-
CARGTASTDTQYF,TGTGCGAGGGGGACAGCTAGCACAGATACGCAGTATTTT,-,TRBV7-9,TRBJ2-3,TRBD1
CAWGGTVYEQYF,TGTGCCTGGGGAGGGACAGTCTACGAGCAGTACTTC,-,TRBV30,TRBJ2-7,-
CASSLAVDYTGELFF,TGTGCCAGCAGCTTAGCGGTTGACTACACCGGGGAGCTGTTTTTT,-,TRBV7-2,TRBJ2-2,-
CAISGGEGARSAGELFF,TGTGCCATCAGTGGGGGCGAGGGGGCTAGGTCGGCCGGGGAGCTGTTTTTT,-,TRBV10-3,TRBJ2-2,TRBD1
CASSDPGYGYTF,TGTGCCAGCAGTGACCCAGGCTATGGCTACACCTTC,-,TRBV6-4,TRBJ1-2,-
CAISAPGQGADGYTF,TGTGCCATCAGTGCCCCGGGACAGGGGGCGGATGGCTACACCTTC,-,TRBV10-3,TRBJ1-2,TRBD1
CASSPRVAYNSPLHF,TGTGCCAGCAGCCCGCGGGTGGCCTATAATTCACCCCTCCACTTT,-,TRBV6-6,TRBJ1-6,-
CASRPAGGPLYF,TGTGCCAGCAGGCCGGCGGGAGGGCCGTTATACTTC,-,TRBV27,TRBJ2-7,TRBD2
CASSFLQLNTEAFF,TGTGCCAGCAGCTTTTTACAGTTGAACACTGAAGCTTTCTTT,-,TRBV7-2,TRBJ1-1,-
CAISGDGGWSTEAFF,TGTGCCATCAGTGGGGACGGGGGGTGGAGCACTGAAGCTTTCTTT,-,TRBV10-3,TRBJ1-1,-
CASEGRGTTGELFF,TGTGCCAGCGAGGGCAGGGGCACCACCGGGGAGCTGTTTTTT,-,TRBV9,TRBJ2-2,-
CASSYVGYNSPLHF,TGTGCCAGCAGTTACGTGGGCTATAATTCACCCCTCCACTTT,-,TRBV6-5,TRBJ1-6,-
CAWAQGYSYEQYF,TGTGCCTGGGCACAAGGCTACTCCTACGAGCAGTACTTC,-,TRBV30,TRBJ2-7,-
CASSQAAGGRGELFF,TGTGCCAGCAGTCAGGCGGCGGGGGGCCGTGGGGAGCTGTTTTTT,-,TRBV7-2,TRBJ2-2,TRBD2
CASRSGQGDGYTF,TGCGCCAGCAGGTCAGGACAGGGGGATGGCTACACCTTC,-,TRBV5-1,TRBJ1-2,TRBD1
CASSLGQSGNEQYF,TGCGCCAGCAGCCTTGGACAGAGTGGCAACGAGCAGTACTTC,-,TRBV5-1,TRBJ2-7,-
CAWSPGQGKDTQYF,TGTGCCTGGAGCCCGGGACAGGGGAAAGATACGCAGTATTTT,-,TRBV30,TRBJ2-3,TRBD1
CASSISGGAGADTQYF,TGTGCCAGCAGCATTAGCGGGGGGGCGGGTGCAGATACGCAGTATTTT,once,TRBV7-2,TRBJ2-3,TRBD2
CAWRDSGVEQYF,TGTGCCTGGAGGGACTCGGGCGTCGAGCAGTACTTC,-,TRBV30,TRBJ2-7,-
CASSQMGAGNEQFF,TGCGCCAGCAGCCAGATGGGGGCTGGAAATGAGCAGTTCTTC,-,TRBV4-1,TRBJ2-1,-
CSVMAAGNTIYF,TGCAGCGTTATGGCGGCTGGAAACACCATATATTTT,-,TRBV29-1,TRBJ1-3,-
CASNEQGTGAEGYTF,TGCGCCAGCAACGAACAAGGGACAGGGGCGGAAGGCTACACCTTC,-,TRBV5-1,TRBJ1-2,TRBD1
CASSLFGTTYF,TGTGCCAGCAGTTTATTCGGGACAACCTATTTT,-,TRBV27,TRBJ2-3,-
CASSRSGRASYNEQFF,TGTGCCAGCAGCCGTAGCGGGAGGGCCTCCTACAATGAGCAGTTCTTC,-,TRBV5-4,TRBJ2-1,TRBD2
CAISPTGTSSYEQYF,TGTGCCATCAGTCCGACGGGAACTAGCTCCTACGAGCAGTACTTC,-,TRBV10-3,TRBJ2-7,-
CASRVRGLYGYTF,TGTGCCAGTAGGGTCAGAGGGCTCTATGGCTACACCTTC,-,TRBV19,TRBJ1-2,-
CASSRSGGKMNTEAFF,TGTGCCAGCAGCCGATCAGGGGGCAAGATGAACACTGAAGCTTTCTTT,-,TRBV11-2,TRBJ1-1,TRBD1
CASSYGQVNSPLHF,TGTGCCAGCAGCTACGGACAGGTCAATTCACCCCTCCACTTT,-,TRBV9,TRBJ1-6,TRBD1
CASSLETGAQHF,TGTGCCAGCAGCTTAGAAACCGGGGCCCAGCATTTT,-,TRBV11-2,TRBJ1-5,-
CASSIAGDYEQYF,TGTGCCAGTAGTATCGCCGGGGACTACGAGCAGTACTTC,-,TRBV19,TRBJ2-7,-
CASSQGALGVYGYTF,TGCGCCAGCAGCCAAGGAGCCTTAGGAGTCTATGGCTACACCTTC,-,TRBV4-1,TRBJ1-2,-
CASSRTEGSYGYTF,TGTGCCAGCAGTAGGACCGAAGGGAGCTATGGCTACACCTTC,-,TRBV6-1,TRBJ1-2,-
CASSARQGSAYEQYF,TGCGCCAGCAGCGCCCGACAGGGGTCGGCCTACGAGCAGTACTTC,-,TRBV4-1,TRBJ2-7,TRBD1
CASTLRLAGGANVLTF,TGTGCCAGTACCCTGCGGTTGGCCGGGGGGGCCAACGTCCTGACTTTC,-,TRBV19,TRBJ2-6,-
CASSPPALPGGTEAFF,TGCGCCAGCAGCCCACCCGCTCTTCCAGGGGGCACTGAAGCTTTCTTT,-,TRBV5-1,TRBJ1-1,TRBD1
CASSARVGFSYEQYF,TGTGCCAGCAGTGCTCGGGTGGGTTTCTCCTACGAGCAGTACTTC,-,TRBV6-5,TRBJ2-7,-